The next 20 T cell receptor beta chains were all read from a single sample in a study of T-cell reconstitution after alpha-beta-depleted transplantation in children. Preparation of the TCRbeta library involved a method that used unique molecular identifiers. From the PCR reads, TCRdb called clonotypes with MiXCR, one entry per CDR3 protein. The sample has some 600,000 distinct CDR3 sequences, approximately 12% seen once. The sample was PBMCs, mostly from graft donor cells, taken 360 days after TCRalphabeta/CD19-depleted stem cell transplant. All receptors derive from a male patient younger than 18 who had a stem cell transplant for acute myeloid leukemia, so the T cells may come from the graft donor.

The table lists this clonotype with a few counts. V gene TRBV29-1 combines with J gene TRBJ2-1; TRBD2 agrees at 7 bases. The CDR3 spans 13 residues. Germline trimming cut 3 bases from V and 9 bases from J; bases unmatched to any gene: 8. The V gene's germline CDR1 is SQVTM and CDR2 ANQGSEA. This CDR3 is CSVEGRLAGEQFF. As DNA, the CDR3 is TGCAGCGTTGAGGGACGACTAGCTGGTGAGCAGTTCTTC.

This clonotype turned up a few times. The V and J genes are TRBV20-1 and TRBJ2-7; the match to TRBD2 covers 8 bases. Unmatched junction bases numbered 8, after V lost 5 bases and J lost 5 bases. Per germline, CDR1 DFQATT and CDR2 SNEGSKA (reference sequence). This CDR3 region has 13 residues. CDR3 loop: CSAESGRGDEQYF. The CDR3 nucleotides read TGCAGTGCTGAGAGCGGGAGAGGGGACGAGCAGTACTTC.

This clonotype was seen repeatedly, ten times or more. The CDR3 loop is CASGTLGNYEQYF. Written as DNA, the CDR3 is TGTGCCAGCGGGACTTTAGGGAACTACGAGCAGTACTTC. The V and J genes are TRBV28 and TRBJ2-7, with a weak D call TRBD2 (6 bases). Germline-derived CDR1 and CDR2 are MDHEN and SYDVKM. CDR3 size: 13 residues. V dropped 8 bases and J dropped 3 bases, with 14 bases sitting between them. Full variable domain (remainder filled in from reference TRBV28 and TRBJ2-7): DVKVTQSSRYLVKRTGEKVFLECVQDMDHENMFWYRQDPGLGLRLIYFSYDVKMKEKGDIPEGYSVSREKKERFSLILESASTNQTSMYLCASGTLGNYEQYFGPGTRLTVT.

This clonotype was counted many times. V gene TRBV28 combines with J gene TRBJ2-3; D perhaps matches TRBD2 (6 bases). CDR1 and CDR2 (germline): MDHEN, SYDVKM. The germline V and J ends were trimmed by 3 bases and 6 bases, with 13 bases remaining between them. The CDR3 covers 14 residues. The CDR3, as DNA: TGTGCCAGCAGTTTTCTTGCGGGAAGGGATACGCAGTATTTT. This codes for CASSFLAGRDTQYF.

This clonotype has just a few counts. The V gene is TRBV7-2, the J gene TRBJ2-3; TRBD1 matches at 8 bases. Germline trimming cut 4 bases from V and 5 bases from J; bases unmatched to any gene: 5. Germline V CDR1 and CDR2: SGHTA, FQGNSA. The CDR3 totals 14 residues. The CDR3 DNA reads TGTGCCAGCAGCTCCAGGGGGCAGGGAGATACGCAGTATTTT. This sequence encodes CASSSRGQGDTQYF.

This chain links TRBV20-1 with TRBJ2-1, with D perhaps TRBD2 (6 bases). With 6 bases removed from V and 0 bases from J, the gap between germline ends came to 12 bases. The V gene's germline CDR1 is DFQATT and CDR2 SNEGSKA (reference sequence). The CDR3 is made up of 14 amino acids. CDR3 nucleotide sequence: TGCAGTGCCTCGGGACTCTTCTCCTACAATGAGCAGTTCTTC. Translation gives CSASGLFSYNEQFF.

This clonotype was observed a few times. This chain connects TRBV28 to TRBJ1-2; D may be TRBD1 (5 bases). Germline CDR1 and CDR2: MDHEN and SYDVKM. CDR3 size: 14 residues. Trimming cost V 7 bases and J 7 bases, with 19 bases left between them. The CDR3 nucleotides are TGTGCCAGCACTCCCTTGGAGGGGAGGCCTGGCTACACCTTC. This codes for CASTPLEGRPGYTF.

In this sample, this clonotype turned up many times. V usage is TRBV11-1 and J usage is TRBJ2-7, with D possibly TRBD1 on 6 matching bases. This CDR3 has 18 amino acids. Trimming left V 5 bases short and J 7 bases short, with 30 bases between. Per germline, CDR1 SGHAT and CDR2 FQDESV (reference sequence). CDR3 residues: CASSQGPRSGLKGREQYF. CDR3 DNA: TGTGCCAGCAGCCAGGGGCCTAGGTCTGGACTGAAGGGTAGAGAGCAGTACTTC.

The CDR3 DNA sequence: TGTGCCAGTACCCGTGAGGGGGAGCTGTTTTTT. Translating gives CASTREGELFF. The V gene is TRBV19, the J gene TRBJ2-2; no clear D gene. This CDR3 has 11 residues. V shed 7 bases and J shed 8 bases, with 8 bases lying between them. Germline CDR1 is LNHDA and CDR2 is SQIVND (reference sequence).

Concerning this clonotype: A read error may explain this, as a much larger clone is one base away. The chain carries TRBV5-1 and TRBJ2-3, with 7 nucleotides matching TRBD2. CDR1 is SGHRS and CDR2 is YFSETQ in the germline V gene. With V trimmed by 2 bases and J by 3 bases, 6 bases remained unmatched. The CDR3 has 15 residues. CDR3 nucleotides: TGCGCCAGCAGCTTTCTGGCGGGAGCGACAGATACGCAGTATTTT. This encodes CASSFLAGATDTQYF.

This clonotype was found a few times. Mismatch with germline at one junction end may stem from a read error. The chain has TRBV5-1 and TRBJ2-2; no firm D call. The CDR3 contains 14 residues. Germline V gene data show CDR1 as SGHRS and CDR2 as YFSETQ. CDR3 bases: TGTGCCAGCAGCTTAGTATTGGACACCGGGGAGCTGTTTTTT. Translation gives CASSLVLDTGELFF.

The rearrangement joins TRBV20-1 to TRBJ2-1; TRBD2 agrees at 7 bases. The CDR3 is 13 amino acids. V shed 0 bases and J 7 bases; nucleotides not matched to a gene: 3. Germline assignment: CDR1 DFQATT and CDR2 SNEGSKA (reference sequence). The CDR3 sequence is CSARDLRGNEQFF. CDR3 coding DNA: TGCAGTGCTAGAGATCTGCGGGGGAATGAGCAGTTCTTC.

CDR3 protein: CAISEKVGGASTGELFF. In DNA form, the CDR3 reads TGTGCCATCAGTGAGAAGGTTGGGGGGGCAAGCACCGGGGAGCTGTTTTTT. The chain couples TRBV10-3 to TRBJ2-2, with D possibly being TRBD2 (7 bases). The V gene's germline CDR1 is ENHRY and CDR2 SYGVKD. The V end lost 2 bases, the J end lost 4 bases, and 17 bases lay between the germline ends. CDR3 size: 17 residues.

The genes are TRBV28 and TRBJ1-2; tentatively, D is TRBD1 (6 bases). Deletions cut 6 bases from V and 4 bases from J, with 18 bases between. Germline V lookup: CDR1 MDHEN, CDR2 SYDVKM. CDR3 length equals 15 residues. The CDR3 loop is CASSQRQVWVYGYTF. The CDR3 nucleotides read TGTGCCAGCAGCCAGCGACAGGTTTGGGTCTATGGCTACACCTTC.

At least ten counts were recorded for this clonotype. The J gene is TRBJ2-7, the V gene TRBV7-8, with D tentatively TRBD1 or TRBD2 (5 bases each). Germline values: CDR1 SGHVS, CDR2 FQNEAQ. Trimming left V 3 bases short and J 6 bases short, with 21 bases between. The CDR3 contains 16 residues. The CDR3 bases are TGTGCCAGCAGCTTCGCAAACCGGGACCGGGCGTCCGAGCAGTACTTC. This encodes CASSFANRDRASEQYF.

Notes on this clonotype: A single base separates this from a much larger clone, so it may be a read error. The CDR3 ends on some other residue instead of the conserved phenylalanine or tryptophan, so this is likely a read error. This chain joins TRBV12-5 and TRBJ2-1, with D unresolved. Trimming shortened V by 0 bases and J by 0 bases, and 15 bases separated the two germline ends. The CDR3 runs to 18 residues. The V gene's germline CDR1 is LGHNT and CDR2 FRNRAP. DNA for the CDR3: TGTGCTAGTGGTTTGGTAGGTCTAACAGCGAGCTCCTACAATGAGCAGTTCTCC. Translating gives CASGLVGLTASSYNEQFS.

This clonotype was observed at least ten times. V and J are TRBV5-1 and TRBJ2-1; the D is unclear. V shed 0 bases and J shed 0 bases, with 7 bases lying between them. The germline CDR1 and CDR2 sequences are SGHRS and YFSETQ. The CDR3 consists of 15 residues. The CDR3 loop reads CASSLVPGSYNEQFF. As DNA, the CDR3 is TGCGCCAGCAGCTTGGTCCCGGGCTCCTACAATGAGCAGTTCTTC.

This clonotype was picked up many times. The chain uses TRBV3-1 and TRBJ2-2, with D possibly TRBD1 on 6 matching bases. This CDR3 is 17 amino acids long. CDR1 LGHDT and CDR2 YNNKEL come from the germline V gene (reference sequence). V lost 0 bases and J 1 base, leaving 12 bases between the germline ends. As DNA, the CDR3 is TGTGCCAGCAGCCAAGAGTTCACAGGGTTGAACACCGGGGAGCTGTTTTTT. Protein: CASSQEFTGLNTGELFF.

Only a few counts were recorded for this clonotype. The chain is built from TRBV5-1 and TRBJ2-7, with TRBD2 identical over 14 bases. The germline gives CDR1 SGHRS, CDR2 YFSETQ. The ends lost 2 bases at V and 7 bases at J; junction bases unmatched: 8. The CDR3 runs 16 residues. CDR3 protein: CASSLPGLAGEGEQYF. The CDR3 nucleotides are TGCGCCAGCAGCTTACCGGGACTAGCGGGAGAGGGAGAGCAGTACTTC.

The rearrangement uses TRBV7-9 and TRBJ2-7; D might be TRBD1 (5 bases). Germline lookup yields CDR1 SEHNR and CDR2 FQNEAQ (reference sequence). The CDR3 has 15 amino acids. Between the trimmed V and J ends, which lost 6 bases and 7 bases, there was a span of 22 bases. The CDR3: CASRDKGPSGGEQYF. Here the CDR3 DNA reads TGTGCCAGCAGGGACAAGGGGCCCTCCGGTGGGGAGCAGTACTTC.